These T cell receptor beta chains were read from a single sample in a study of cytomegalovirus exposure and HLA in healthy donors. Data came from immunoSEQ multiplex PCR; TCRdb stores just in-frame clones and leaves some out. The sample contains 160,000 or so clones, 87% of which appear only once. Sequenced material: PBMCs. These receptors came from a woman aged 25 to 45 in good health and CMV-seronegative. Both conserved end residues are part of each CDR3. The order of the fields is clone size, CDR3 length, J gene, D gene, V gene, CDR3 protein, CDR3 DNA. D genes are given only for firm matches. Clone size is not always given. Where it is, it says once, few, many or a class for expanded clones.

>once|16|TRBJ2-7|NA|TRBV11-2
CASRGSVGNRFLEQYF
TGTGCCAGCAGGGGGAGCGTGGGGAATAGATTTCTTGAGCAGTACTTC
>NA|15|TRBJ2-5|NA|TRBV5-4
CASSWGSGNQETQYF
TGTGCCAGCAGCTGGGGTTCGGGGAACCAAGAGACCCAGTACTTC
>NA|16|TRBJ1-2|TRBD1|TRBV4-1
CASSLSPGTGGYGYTF
TGCGCCAGCAGCCTCTCCCCGGGGACAGGGGGTTATGGCTACACCTTC
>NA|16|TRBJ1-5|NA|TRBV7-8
CASSLDQLNVAQPQHF
TGTGCCAGCAGCTTAGACCAATTGAACGTAGCTCAGCCCCAGCATTTT
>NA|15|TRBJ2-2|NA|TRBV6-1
CASSEQGKGTGELFF
TGTGCCAGCAGTGAACAGGGAAAAGGCACCGGGGAGCTGTTTTTT
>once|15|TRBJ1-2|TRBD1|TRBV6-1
CASSEEDRGPGGYTF
TGTGCCAGCAGTGAAGAGGACAGGGGCCCGGGTGGCTACACCTTC
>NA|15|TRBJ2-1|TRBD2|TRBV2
CASSDLAGVYNEQFF
TGTGCCAGCAGTGATTTAGCGGGGGTTTACAATGAGCAGTTCTTC
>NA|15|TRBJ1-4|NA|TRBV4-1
CASSHGQFLNEKLFF
TGCGCCAGCAGCCACGGACAGTTTTTAAATGAAAAACTGTTTTTT
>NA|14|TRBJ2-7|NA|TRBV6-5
CASSYLTPPYEQYF
TGTGCCAGCAGTTACCTTACTCCCCCCTACGAGCAGTACTTC
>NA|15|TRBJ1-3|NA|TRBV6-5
CASTRGSTGGNTIYF
TGTGCCAGCACGAGGGGGTCTACGGGGGGAAACACCATATATTTT
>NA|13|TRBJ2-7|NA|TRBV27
CASSPQGGYEQYF
TGTGCCAGCAGTCCACAGGGGGGGTACGAGCAGTACTTC
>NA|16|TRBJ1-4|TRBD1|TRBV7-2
CASSRSRQGGGEKLFF
TGTGCCAGCAGCCGGAGCAGACAGGGGGGAGGTGAAAAACTGTTTTTT
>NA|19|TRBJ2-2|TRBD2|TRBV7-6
CASSRPFSTSGGDTGELFF
TGTGCCAGCAGCCGCCCTTTTTCGACTAGCGGGGGAGACACCGGGGAGCTGTTTTTT
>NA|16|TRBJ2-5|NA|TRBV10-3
CAISDLAPESGETQYF
TGTGCCATCAGTGACCTGGCACCCGAAAGCGGAGAGACCCAGTACTTC
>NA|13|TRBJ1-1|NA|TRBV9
CASSSGGTTEAFF
TGTGCCAGCAGCTCCGGTGGTACCACTGAAGCTTTCTTT
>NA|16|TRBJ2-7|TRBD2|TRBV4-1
CASSQGTSGGAYEQYF
TGCGCCAGCAGCCAAGGGACTAGCGGGGGGGCCTACGAGCAGTACTTC
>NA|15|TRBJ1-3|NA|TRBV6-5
CASSYSQASGNTIYF
TGTGCCAGCAGTTACTCCCAGGCCTCTGGAAACACCATATATTTT
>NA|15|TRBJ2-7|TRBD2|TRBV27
CASSYRSGATYEQYF
TGTGCCAGCAGTTACCGTAGCGGGGCAACCTACGAGCAGTACTTC
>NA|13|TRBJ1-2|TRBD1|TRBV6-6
CASTQGAFYGYTF
TGTGCCAGCACCCAGGGGGCATTCTATGGCTACACCTTC
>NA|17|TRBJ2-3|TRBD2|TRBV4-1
CASSQDGGGGAQDTQYF
TGCGCCAGCAGCCAAGATGGGGGCGGGGGGGCCCAAGATACGCAGTATTTT
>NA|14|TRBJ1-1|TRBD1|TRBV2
CASTEWDDRAEAFF
TGTGCCAGCACCGAGTGGGATGACAGGGCTGAAGCTTTCTTT
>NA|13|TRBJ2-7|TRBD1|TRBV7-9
CASSLRDRGEQYF
TGTGCCAGCAGCCTTCGGGACAGGGGCGAGCAGTACTTC
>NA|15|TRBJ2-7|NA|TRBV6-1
CASTRTAGLRYEQYF
TGTGCCAGCACCCGAACCGCCGGACTCCGCTACGAGCAGTACTTC
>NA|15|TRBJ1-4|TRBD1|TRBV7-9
CASSRDRGGGEKLFF
TGTGCCAGCAGCCGAGACAGGGGAGGCGGTGAAAAACTGTTTTTT